The clone carrying this TCR beta chain was seen at least ten times. Priming of first-strand cDNA relied on TRAV- and TRBV-specific primers (covering alpha and beta chains). Amplification of TCRs used a constant-region primer and V-primer adapter for roughly 20 PCR cycles. TCRdb itself ran the reads through MiXCR, one entry per CDR3 protein. The repertoire has more than 70,000 distinct CDR3 sequences, approximately 22% of them found once; the top ten carry around 13%. This specimen comes from a study of low-dose radiotherapy and immunotherapy resistance in tumors. CDR3 length: 15 residues. Germline V CDR1 and CDR2: LGHNA, YSLEER. J lost 5 bases, V lost 2 bases, and 6 bases had no gene match. Indicated time point: after trial treatment. Treatment here: LDRT plus nivolumab, ipilimumab, low-dose cyclophosphamide and aspirin (RACIN trial). Treatment combined nivolumab, ipilimumab, aspirin, low-dose cyclophosphamide and low-dose radiotherapy in a dose-escalation trial.

The rearrangement uses TRBV4-3 and TRBJ2-5; TRBD2 aligns across 9 bases. Sequencing was performed on PBMCs, taken after low-dose radiotherapy plus immunotherapy. This receptor was obtained from a female donor with ovarian cancer. CDR3 amino acids: CASSQSGTSKETQYF. The DNA of the CDR3 is TGCGCCAGCAGCCAATCCGGGACTAGCAAGGAGACCCAGTACTTC.